Below, 8 T cell receptor beta chains from the same sample are listed, as sequenced in a study of T-cell reconstitution after alpha-beta-depleted transplantation in children. Researchers prepared the TCRbeta library using unique molecular identifiers, the study reports. From the PCR reads, TCRdb called clonotypes with MiXCR, one entry per CDR3 protein. Altogether more than 100,000 distinct CDR3 sequences are present, under 25% being singletons, with the ten largest covering about 11%. The material sequenced was PBMCs, mostly from graft donor cells, taken 180 days after TCRalphabeta/CD19-depleted stem cell transplant. These receptors came from a male patient aged 2-9 years who had a stem cell transplant for chronic granulomatous disease, so the T cells may come from the graft donor.

This clonotype was picked up a small number of times. This chain uses TRBV12-3 or TRBV12-4 with TRBJ1-5; the D gene is possibly TRBD1 (6 bases). The CDR3 is made up of 15 amino acids. Between the trimmed V and J ends, which lost 6 bases and 0 bases, there was a span of 12 bases. In nucleotides, the CDR3 is TGTGCCAGCAGCCTCCGGACAGTTAGCAATCAGCCCCAGCATTTT. Encoded protein: CASSLRTVSNQPQHF.

This clonotype has a single count. V and J are TRBV7-2 and TRBJ2-1; D is uncertain. The germline CDR1 and CDR2 sequences are SGHTA and FQGNSA. Trimming took 4 bases from V and 8 from J, leaving 9 bases between them. The CDR3 runs 12 residues. CDR3 region: CASSSSRYEQFF. The CDR3 DNA is TGTGCCAGCAGCTCTTCCCGCTATGAGCAGTTCTTC.

CDR3 region: CSVLTGIGGYTF. The CDR3 nucleotides are TGCAGCGTGCTCACAGGGATAGGGGGCTACACCTTC. The J gene is TRBJ1-2, the V gene TRBV29-1; tentative D call: TRBD1 (6 bases). Germline values: CDR1 SQVTM, CDR2 ANQGSEA. The CDR3 is 12 amino acids. V lost 6 bases, J lost 8 bases, and 16 bases lay in between.

This clonotype was seen a few times. The chain is built from TRBV20-1 and TRBJ2-3; D remains unclear. Trimming took 4 bases from V and 3 from J, leaving 11 bases between them. The CDR3 is made up of 13 amino acids. The germline V gene has CDR1 DFQATT and CDR2 SNEGSKA (reference sequence). DNA for the CDR3: TGCAGTGCTACCGACCGTCTTACAGATACGCAGTATTTT. This encodes CSATDRLTDTQYF.

The chain carries TRBV6-5 and TRBJ2-5; D perhaps matches TRBD1 (6 bases). The CDR3 sequence is 17 residues long. Germline CDR1 and CDR2: MNHEY and SVGAGI. V lost 4 bases and J 2 bases, leaving 20 bases between the germline ends. CDR3 in amino acids: CASSSNPTGTNQETQYF. The CDR3 DNA follows: TGTGCCAGCAGTTCCAATCCTACCGGGACAAATCAAGAGACCCAGTACTTC.

This clonotype was found a few times. The rearrangement uses TRBV12-3 or TRBV12-4 and TRBJ1-2; perhaps TRBD1 as D (5 bases). V was shortened by 6 bases and J by 6 bases, with 11 bases between the two germline ends. The CDR3 covers 12 residues. DNA for the CDR3: TGTGCCAGCAGGGCCCAGGGCCATGGCTACACCTTC. It yields the protein CASRAQGHGYTF.

This rearrangement joins TRBV12-3 or TRBV12-4 to TRBJ2-5, with unresolved D. There are 15 residues in the CDR3. Trimming removed 2 bases at V and 1 base at J, with 11 bases between. CDR3 in amino acids: CASSLYGRSQETQYF. DNA for the CDR3: TGTGCCAGCAGTTTATATGGCAGATCCCAAGAGACCCAGTACTTC.

The V gene is TRBV6-5, the J gene TRBJ1-1, with unresolved D. The CDR3 is made up of 14 amino acids. Germline CDR1 MNHEY, CDR2 SVGAGI. Trimming stripped 4 bases from V and 0 bases from J, with 9 bases between. The CDR3 protein is CASSFWTVNTEAFF. The CDR3 DNA follows: TGTGCCAGCAGTTTTTGGACGGTGAACACTGAAGCTTTCTTT.